Presented here are 31 T cell receptor beta chains from one specimen sequenced in a study of blood T cell repertoires in COVID-19. The protocol was immunoSEQ multiplex PCR, while the TCRdb copy is restricted to in-frame clones and leaves out a portion. The sample consists of about 310,000 clones, about 90% of them appearing once. The source material was PBMCs or T cells enriched from blood (not recorded which). The receptors come from a woman in her twenties or thirties who had recovered from COVID-19.

This chain joins TRBV25-1 and TRBJ1-5, with TRBD1 matching 11 bases. CDR3 length: 15 residues. Germline V gene sequence: CDR1 MGHDK, CDR2 SYGVNS. V lost 4 bases, J lost 4 bases, and 3 bases stayed unmatched. The CDR3 sequence is CASSAGQGANQPQHF. CDR3 DNA sequence: TGTGCCAGCAGTGCCGGACAGGGGGCAAATCAGCCCCAGCATTTT. Together with reference TRBV25-1 and TRBJ1-5, the CDR3 gives the full variable domain: EADIYQTPRYLVIGTGKKITLECSQTMGHDKMYWYQQDPGMELHLIHYSYGVNSTEKGDLSSESTVSRIRTEHFPLTLESARPSHTSQYLCASSAGQGANQPQHFGDGTRLSIL.

The chain joins TRBV18 to TRBJ2-4, with D possibly being TRBD2 (6 bases). V was trimmed by 4 bases and J by 7 bases, leaving 20 bases between them. The CDR3 loop spans 16 amino acids. Germline CDR1 KGHSH, CDR2 LQKENI. The CDR3 reads CASSREPGRERNIQYF. DNA of the CDR3: TGTGCCAGCTCACGTGAACCGGGACGGGAGAGGAACATTCAGTACTTC.

CDR3 region: CASSLSMGDSYFEQYF. In DNA, the CDR3 is TGTGCCAGCAGCTTAAGCATGGGGGACTCATACTTCGAGCAGTACTTC. The J gene is TRBJ2-7, the V gene TRBV7-9, with a possible D match to TRBD2 (6 bases). The length of the CDR3 is 16 residues. Trimming stripped 2 bases from V and 6 bases from J, with 20 bases between. The germline CDR1 and CDR2 sequences are SEHNR and FQNEAQ (reference sequence).

This chain joins TRBV7-2 and TRBJ2-6; D might be TRBD1 (5 bases). The ends were cut back, 0 bases at V and 2 bases at J, with 5 bases in the middle. Germline V gene sequence: CDR1 SGHTA, CDR2 FQGNSA. CDR3 length equals 15 residues. CDR3 region: CASSLAQAGANVLTF. Written as DNA, the CDR3 is TGTGCCAGCAGCTTAGCACAGGCTGGGGCCAACGTCCTGACTTTC.

The chain joins TRBV13 to TRBJ2-5; TRBD2 aligns across 11 bases. CDR3 length: 17 amino acids. V lost 1 base and J lost 2; bases outside the gene matches: 6. Germline CDR1 reads PRHDT; CDR2 reads FYEKMQ (reference sequence). The CDR3 sequence is CASSLVAGLAGQETQYF. CDR3 coding DNA: TGTGCCAGCAGCTTAGTCGCCGGACTAGCGGGTCAAGAGACCCAGTACTTC.

The chain uses TRBV6-5 and TRBJ1-2, with 7 bases aligning to TRBD1. The CDR3 runs to 13 residues. V shed 6 bases, J shed 6 bases, and the junction held 7 bases outside the gene matches. The germline CDR1 and CDR2 sequences are MNHEY and SVGAGI. In nucleotides, the CDR3 is TGTGCCAGCAGAGACAGGGTTATCGATGGCTACACCTTC. Protein sequence: CASRDRVIDGYTF.

This clone was picked up a small number of times. This sequence joins TRBV5-1 and TRBJ1-5; unclear D gene. The CDR3 runs to 14 residues. CDR1 is SGHRS, CDR2 YFSETQ, per germline. Trimming left V 0 bases short and J 4 bases short, with 8 bases between. The CDR3 nucleotides are TGCGCCAGCAGCTTGGGCGGAGAGAATCAGCCCCAGCATTTT. Encoded protein: CASSLGGENQPQHF.

This chain links TRBV19 with TRBJ1-5, with 10 positions matching TRBD1. The CDR3 sequence is 17 residues long. The trim removed 4 bases at V and 0 bases at J, leaving 6 bases unmatched. Germline V gene sequence: CDR1 LNHDA, CDR2 SQIVND (reference sequence). The CDR3 region has the DNA TGTGCCAGTAGTAACGACAGGGGGCTATTTAGCAATCAGCCCCAGCATTTT. It encodes CASSNDRGLFSNQPQHF.

This clone was seen just once. The chain uses TRBV19 and TRBJ2-4, with TRBD2 matching over 11 bases. This CDR3 region has 16 residues. J lost 9 bases, V lost 5 bases, and 12 bases had no gene match. Per the germline V gene, CDR1 is LNHDA and CDR2 is SQIVND (reference sequence). This chain's CDR3 is CASSVAGGAGGSIQYF. In nucleotides, the CDR3 is TGTGCCAGTAGTGTAGCGGGAGGGGCGGGAGGAAGCATTCAGTACTTC.

The chain combines TRBV11-2 with TRBJ2-7, with D possibly matching TRBD1 (6 bases). The CDR3 runs to 18 residues. Looked up from germline, CDR1 is SGHAT and CDR2 is FQNNGV. V was pared by 2 bases and J by 2 bases, with 22 bases between. The CDR3 coding sequence is TGTGCCAGCAGCTTATACCCATTAACCGGGACACCTACCTACGAGCAGTACTTC. Translating gives CASSLYPLTGTPTYEQYF.

V gene TRBV5-5 combines with J gene TRBJ2-7; no reliable D call. CDR1 SGHKS and CDR2 YYEKEE come from the germline V gene (reference sequence). Trimming removed 2 bases from V and 2 bases from J, with 17 bases in between. The CDR3 loop spans 16 amino acids. In nucleotides, the CDR3 is TGTGCCAGCAGCTTATTTAGCCCCCCTTCTACCTACGAGCAGTACTTC. Protein sequence: CASSLFSPPSTYEQYF.

The chain employs TRBV6-2 or TRBV6-3 and TRBJ2-5; possible D gene TRBD2, 5 bases. The CDR3 is 14 amino acids. CDR1 and CDR2 from the germline V gene are MNHEY and SVGEGT. V was trimmed by 5 bases and J by 7 bases, leaving 17 bases between them. For the CDR3, the DNA is TGTGCCAGCAGTAAAGCGGCTCAAACGGGGACCCAGTACTTC. Translated, it gives CASSKAAQTGTQYF.

The chain couples TRBV5-1 to TRBJ2-5; TRBD1 matches 11 bases. The trim removed 1 base at V and 6 bases at J, leaving 8 bases unmatched. In germline, CDR1 is SGHRS, CDR2 YFSETQ. The CDR3 is made up of 16 amino acids. Here the CDR3 reads CASSLIGTGGRQTQYF. The CDR3 DNA reads TGCGCCAGCAGCTTGATTGGGACAGGGGGGCGGCAGACCCAGTACTTC. The full variable domain, rest sourced from reference TRBV5-1 and TRBJ2-5, is KAGVTQTPRYLIKTRGQQVTLSCSPISGHRSVSWYQQTPGQGLQFLFEYFSETQRNKGNFPGRFSGRQFSNSRSEMNVSTLELGDSALYLCASSLIGTGGRQTQYFGPGTRLLVL.

The chain links TRBV15 to TRBJ2-3; TRBD2 agrees at 11 bases. The junction had 9 bases not matched to a gene; V was cut back by 1 base and J by 6 bases. Germline assignment: CDR1 LNHNV and CDR2 YYDKDF (reference sequence). The CDR3 loop spans 17 amino acids. The CDR3 region is CATSRVGLAGSGDTQYF. Written as DNA, the CDR3 is TGTGCCACCAGCAGAGTCGGACTAGCGGGTTCGGGGGATACGCAGTATTTT.

V gene TRBV28 combines with J gene TRBJ1-2; the D is unclear. This CDR3 spans 13 amino acids. The germline V gene encodes CDR1 MDHEN and CDR2 SYDVKM. With 7 bases removed from V and 4 bases from J, the gap between germline ends came to 13 bases. This chain's CDR3 is CASIVGAGYGYTF. The CDR3, as DNA: TGTGCCAGCATCGTGGGCGCCGGCTATGGCTACACCTTC.

The V gene is TRBV10-3, the J gene TRBJ1-2, with 7 bases lining up with TRBD1. The V gene end was trimmed by 8 bases and the J gene end by 5 bases; junction bases not matched to a gene: 5. Germline assignment: CDR1 ENHRY and CDR2 SYGVKD. This CDR3 has 12 amino acids. The CDR3 coding sequence is TGTGCCATCCAAAAGACAGGGTATGGCTACACCTTC. It specifies CAIQKTGYGYTF.

The rearrangement links TRBV28 to TRBJ1-5, with unresolved D. V was trimmed by 10 bases and J by 2 bases, leaving 21 bases between them. CDR1 MDHEN and CDR2 SYDVKM come from the germline V gene. CDR3 size: 16 residues. DNA for the CDR3: TGTGCCACCAGACTCGGCTCCACCGGGGGCAATCAGCCCCAGCATTTT. This encodes CATRLGSTGGNQPQHF.

The chain links TRBV28 to TRBJ1-4; the match to TRBD1 covers 8 bases. Germline V gives CDR1 MDHEN, CDR2 SYDVKM. The V segment lost 8 bases and the J segment 0 bases; nucleotides outside the gene matches: 5. This CDR3 region has 15 residues. CDR3 residues: CASFRDRTTNEKLFF. CDR3 coding DNA: TGTGCCAGCTTCCGGGACAGGACAACTAATGAAAAACTGTTTTTT.

CDR3 region: CASSLGAGYSSYEQYF. CDR3 sequence (DNA): TGTGCCAGCAGCCTCGGGGCGGGGTATTCCTCCTACGAGCAGTACTTC. This chain links TRBV14 with TRBJ2-7, with D perhaps matching TRBD2 (6 bases). Germline V lookup: CDR1 SGHDN, CDR2 FVKESK. This CDR3 region has 16 residues. V gave up 4 bases and J gave up 0 bases, with 16 bases separating them. Supplemented by reference TRBV14 and TRBJ2-7, the full variable domain reads EAGVTQFPSHSVIEKGQTVTLRCDPISGHDNLYWYRRVMGKEIKFLLHFVKESKQDESGMPNNRFLAERTGGTYSTLKVQPAELEDSGVYFCASSLGAGYSSYEQYFGPGTRLTVT.

V gene TRBV29-1 combines with J gene TRBJ1-3; maybe TRBD1 (6 bases). Trimming pared 2 bases from V and 2 bases from J, leaving 10 bases between. CDR3 size: 14 residues. Germline values: CDR1 SQVTM, CDR2 ANQGSEA. This CDR3 is CSVELGQTGNTIYF. As DNA, the CDR3 is TGCAGCGTTGAACTCGGACAGACTGGAAACACCATATATTTT.

V usage is TRBV2 and J usage is TRBJ2-7; a weak D match, TRBD2 (5 bases). Germline assignment: CDR1 SNHLY and CDR2 FYNNEI. Trimming left V 4 bases short and J 6 bases short, with 13 bases between. The CDR3 sequence is 13 residues long. CDR3 in amino acids: CASSADYLPEQYF. Here the CDR3 DNA reads TGTGCCAGCAGTGCCGACTACCTACCCGAGCAGTACTTC.

V is TRBV27 and J is TRBJ1-4; 7 nucleotides line up with TRBD1. The CDR3 has 15 residues. J was trimmed by 4 bases and V by 5 bases; bases with no gene match: 7. The V gene's germline CDR1 is MNHEY and CDR2 SMNVEV (reference sequence). CDR3 residues: CASSPNRGDNEKLFF. CDR3 in DNA: TGTGCCAGCAGTCCCAACAGGGGAGATAATGAAAAACTGTTTTTT.

V gene TRBV6-4 combines with J gene TRBJ1-1; TRBD1 matches 8 bases. Germline trimming cut 6 bases from V and 5 bases from J; bases unmatched to any gene: 8. The germline V gene encodes CDR1 MRHNA and CDR2 SNTAGT. This CDR3 comprises 14 residues. The CDR3 loop reads CASSSDRGSTEAFF. CDR3 coding DNA: TGTGCCAGCAGCTCAGACAGGGGTTCAACTGAAGCTTTCTTT.

This clone was recorded once. The V and J genes are TRBV7-2 and TRBJ2-2; 11 nucleotides line up with TRBD2. Germline CDR1 and CDR2: SGHTA and FQGNSA. The trim removed 5 bases at V and 4 bases at J, leaving 9 bases unmatched. This CDR3 contains 17 residues. The chain's CDR3 is CASSLSRGTSGTGELFF. CDR3 nucleotide sequence: TGTGCCAGCAGCCTATCTCGAGGGACTAGCGGCACCGGGGAGCTGTTTTTT.

The chain employs TRBV6-1 and TRBJ1-6; tentative D call: TRBD1 (6 bases). The ends were cut back, 3 bases at V and 5 bases at J, with 20 bases in the middle. Germline CDR1 and CDR2: MNHNS and SASEGT. The CDR3 extends over 18 amino acids. This CDR3 reads CASSDRQMKKGDNSPLHF. CDR3 DNA: TGTGCCAGCAGTGACCGACAGATGAAAAAGGGGGATAATTCACCCCTCCACTTT.

The chain employs TRBV27 and TRBJ2-1, with 9 bases matching TRBD1. With V trimmed by 5 bases and J by 9 bases, 11 bases remained unmatched. Germline V gene lookup returns CDR1 MNHEY and CDR2 SMNVEV (reference sequence). The CDR3 is 15 amino acids. The CDR3 coding sequence is TGTGCCAGCAGTCGGTGGACAGGGGAATCAGGTGAGCAGTTCTTC. Amino acid sequence: CASSRWTGESGEQFF.

The count of this clone is one. This chain connects TRBV5-1 to TRBJ1-2; 9 nucleotides match TRBD1. CDR1 is SGHRS and CDR2 is YFSETQ in the germline V gene. With 2 bases clipped from V and 4 bases from J, the junction kept 12 bases outside the gene matches. This CDR3 has 17 amino acids. In DNA form, the CDR3 reads TGCGCCAGCAGCTTATTCCCGGGACAGGGTTGGAGCTATGGCTACACCTTC. Translated: CASSLFPGQGWSYGYTF. Full variable domain (outside the CDR3, taken from reference TRBV5-1 and TRBJ1-2): KAGVTQTPRYLIKTRGQQVTLSCSPISGHRSVSWYQQTPGQGLQFLFEYFSETQRNKGNFPGRFSGRQFSNSRSEMNVSTLELGDSALYLCASSLFPGQGWSYGYTFGSGTRLTVV.

The chain couples TRBV7-2 to TRBJ2-7; D is uncertain. Germline assignment: CDR1 SGHTA and CDR2 FQGNSA. The CDR3 consists of 14 residues. The V end lost 5 bases, the J end lost 3 bases, and 14 bases lay between the germline ends. CDR3 loop: CASSRSSLIYEQYF. The CDR3 nucleotides are TGTGCCAGCAGCCGCAGTTCACTAATCTACGAGCAGTACTTC.

This rearrangement joins TRBV19 to TRBJ2-1, with a tentative D call TRBD2 (5 bases). Trimming removed 5 bases at V and 14 bases at J, with 22 bases between. Germline assignment: CDR1 LNHDA and CDR2 SQIVND (reference sequence). The CDR3 consists of 14 residues. The CDR3 DNA sequence: TGTGCCAGTAGTCACCACAATGAGCGGAGCAAGGAGTTCTTC. It is translated as CASSHHNERSKEFF.

The CDR3 reads CASSFWGDSLAKNIQYF. The CDR3 nucleotides are TGTGCCAGCAGTTTTTGGGGGGACTCCTTAGCCAAAAACATTCAGTACTTC. V and J are TRBV28 and TRBJ2-4, with a tentative D call TRBD2 (6 bases). Trimming took 3 bases from V and 0 from J, leaving 15 bases between them. The germline V gene has CDR1 MDHEN and CDR2 SYDVKM. CDR3 size: 17 residues. The variable domain in full, with the rest retrieved from reference TRBV28 and TRBJ2-4, is DVKVTQSSRYLVKRTGEKVFLECVQDMDHENMFWYRQDPGLGLRLIYFSYDVKMKEKGDIPEGYSVSREKKERFSLILESASTNQTSMYLCASSFWGDSLAKNIQYFGAGTRLSVL.

This clone has only one observation. The chain employs TRBV5-6 and TRBJ2-2; D gene ambiguous. The CDR3 loop spans 12 amino acids. V shed 6 bases and J shed 7 bases, with 10 bases lying between them. CDR1 and CDR2 (germline): SGHDT, YYEEEE. CDR3 residues: CASTFERGELFF. DNA for the CDR3: TGTGCCAGCACCTTCGAGCGCGGGGAGCTGTTTTTT.